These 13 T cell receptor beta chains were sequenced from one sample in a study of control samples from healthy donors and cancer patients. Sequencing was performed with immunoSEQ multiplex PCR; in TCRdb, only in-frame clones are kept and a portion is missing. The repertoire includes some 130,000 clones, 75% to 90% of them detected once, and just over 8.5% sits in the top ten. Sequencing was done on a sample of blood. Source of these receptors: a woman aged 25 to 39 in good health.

The DNA for the CDR3 is TGCGCCAGCAGCTTGGGGCGACAGGGACGGGATGAAAAACTGTTTTTT. It encodes CASSLGRQGRDEKLFF. V gene TRBV5-1 combines with J gene TRBJ1-4, with 7 bases matching TRBD1. The length of the CDR3 is 16 residues. Germline V CDR1 and CDR2: SGHRS, YFSETQ. Trimming at V came to 0 bases and at J to 6 bases, leaving 8 bases not matched to a gene.

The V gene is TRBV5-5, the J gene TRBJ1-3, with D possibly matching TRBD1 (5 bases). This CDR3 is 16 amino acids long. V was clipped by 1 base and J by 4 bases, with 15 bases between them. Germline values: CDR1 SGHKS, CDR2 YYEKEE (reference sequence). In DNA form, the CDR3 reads TGTGCCAGCAGCTTGATAGTATCGGCAGGGGGAAACACCATATATTTT. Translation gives CASSLIVSAGGNTIYF.

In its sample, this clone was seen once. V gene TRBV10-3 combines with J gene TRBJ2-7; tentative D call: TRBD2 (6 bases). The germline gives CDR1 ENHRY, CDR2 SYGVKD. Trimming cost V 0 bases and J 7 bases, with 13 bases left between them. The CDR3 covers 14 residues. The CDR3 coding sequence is TGTGCCATCAGTGAGTCGATGGAGGGGAGGGAGCAGTACTTC. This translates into CAISESMEGREQYF.

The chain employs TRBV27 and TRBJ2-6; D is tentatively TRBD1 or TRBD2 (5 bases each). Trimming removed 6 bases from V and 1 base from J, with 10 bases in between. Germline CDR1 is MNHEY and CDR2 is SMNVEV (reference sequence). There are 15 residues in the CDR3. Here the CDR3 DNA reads TGTGCCAGCAGGGGGGTAGGGTCTGGGGCCAACGTCCTGACTTTC. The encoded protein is CASRGVGSGANVLTF.

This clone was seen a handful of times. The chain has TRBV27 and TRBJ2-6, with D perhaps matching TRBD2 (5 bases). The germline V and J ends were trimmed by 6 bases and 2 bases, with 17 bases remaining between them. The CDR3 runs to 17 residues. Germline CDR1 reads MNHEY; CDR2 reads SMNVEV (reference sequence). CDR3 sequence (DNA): TGTGCCAGCAGCCTCCGGGCGGGCCGCCCTGGGGCCAACGTCCTGACTTTC. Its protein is CASSLRAGRPGANVLTF.

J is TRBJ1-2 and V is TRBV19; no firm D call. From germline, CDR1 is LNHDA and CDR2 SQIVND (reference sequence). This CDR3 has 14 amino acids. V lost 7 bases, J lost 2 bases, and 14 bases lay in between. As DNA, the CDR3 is TGTGCCAGTACTAGCGTGATTCTGAACTATGGCTACACCTTC. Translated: CASTSVILNYGYTF.

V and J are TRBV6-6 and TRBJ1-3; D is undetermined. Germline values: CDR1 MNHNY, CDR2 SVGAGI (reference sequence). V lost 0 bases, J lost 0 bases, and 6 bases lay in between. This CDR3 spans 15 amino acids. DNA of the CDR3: TGTGCCAGCAGTTACTCTCAGGCCTCTGGAAACACCATATATTTT. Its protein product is CASSYSQASGNTIYF.

CDR3 in DNA: TGTGCCAGCAGCCGCTTGGCCAACTATGAAAAACTGTTTTTT. It codes for CASSRLANYEKLFF. This rearrangement joins TRBV5-6 to TRBJ1-4; D unclear. V dropped 4 bases and J dropped 6 bases, with 13 bases sitting between them. This CDR3 spans 14 amino acids. From germline, CDR1 is SGHDT and CDR2 YYEEEE.

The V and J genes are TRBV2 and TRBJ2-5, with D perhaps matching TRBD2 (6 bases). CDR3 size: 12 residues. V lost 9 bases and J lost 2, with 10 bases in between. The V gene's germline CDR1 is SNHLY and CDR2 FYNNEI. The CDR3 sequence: CASRELQETQYF. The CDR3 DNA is TGTGCCAGTCGGGAGTTGCAAGAGACCCAGTACTTC.

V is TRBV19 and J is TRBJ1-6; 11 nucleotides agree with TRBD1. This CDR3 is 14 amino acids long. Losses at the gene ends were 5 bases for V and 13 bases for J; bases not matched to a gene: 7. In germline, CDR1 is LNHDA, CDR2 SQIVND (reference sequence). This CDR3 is CASSVGQGGSPLHF. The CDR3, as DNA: TGTGCCAGTAGTGTGGGACAGGGGGGTTCGCCCCTCCACTTT.

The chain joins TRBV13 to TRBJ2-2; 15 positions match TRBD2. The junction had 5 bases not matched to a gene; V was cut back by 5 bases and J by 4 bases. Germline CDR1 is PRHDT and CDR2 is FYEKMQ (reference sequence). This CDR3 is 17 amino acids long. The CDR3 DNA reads TGTGCCAGCAGCCTGGGACTAGCGGGAGGACCCACCGGGGAGCTGTTTTTT. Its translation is CASSLGLAGGPTGELFF.

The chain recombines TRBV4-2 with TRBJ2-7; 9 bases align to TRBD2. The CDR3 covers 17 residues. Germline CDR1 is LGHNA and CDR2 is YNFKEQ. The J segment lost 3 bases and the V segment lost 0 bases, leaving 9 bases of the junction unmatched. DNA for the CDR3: TGTGCCAGCAGCCAAGATCTTGCGGGAGGGCTGATCTACGAGCAGTACTTC. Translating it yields CASSQDLAGGLIYEQYF.

This CDR3 reads CASSNLGRQTKNIQYF. The DNA of the CDR3 is TGTGCCAGCAGTAACCTGGGACGGCAGACCAAAAACATTCAGTACTTC. V gene TRBV28 combines with J gene TRBJ2-4; D tentatively fits TRBD1 or TRBD2 (5 bases each). CDR3 length equals 16 residues. V lost 5 bases to trimming and J lost 2 bases, with 16 bases between them. Looked up from germline, CDR1 is MDHEN and CDR2 is SYDVKM.